The 30 T cell receptor beta chains below all came from one sample that was sequenced in a study of T cells expressing NK-cell markers. Reprocessing the 5' RACE reads, TCRdb reports a single entry for every CDR3 protein and omits DNA. The sample has about 300,000 distinct CDR3 sequences. The source material was blood T cells: a sorted CD56 or NKG2C T cell subset, CD4+ or CD8+ T cells, or bulk PBMC T cells (not recorded which). The source of these receptors is a woman aged 18 to 75 in good health.

The gene calls are TRBV20-1 and TRBJ1-4; checking the TCRdb D call of TRBD1 is not possible without DNA. The CDR3 extends over 14 amino acids. Germline V gene sequence: CDR1 DFQATT, CDR2 SNEGSKA (reference sequence). CDR3 region: CSAPDRPPGEKLFF.

V gene TRBV21-1 combines with J gene TRBJ1-1; the TRBD1 assignment by TCRdb is unverifiable without DNA. TRBV21-1 is recorded as a pseudogene. This CDR3 spans 15 amino acids. The CDR3 is CASSESRDSNTEAFF.

The genes are TRBV3-1 and TRBJ2-1. The CDR3 sequence is 13 residues long. The germline CDR1 and CDR2 sequences are LGHDT and YNNKEL (reference sequence). Here the CDR3 reads CASTPDSYNEQFF.

The gene calls are TRBV5-1 and TRBJ1-5; TCRdb designates TRBD1, a call that cannot be tested without DNA. Germline V gives CDR1 SGHRS, CDR2 YFSETQ. The CDR3 sequence is 15 residues long. The CDR3 sequence is CASSPTGTLDQPQHF.

The chain's CDR3 is CAISESTLMDTQYF. This chain links TRBV10-3 with TRBJ2-3. CDR1 is ENHRY, CDR2 SYGVKD, per germline. The CDR3 sequence is 14 residues long.

The V gene is TRBV7-3, the J gene TRBJ2-5; TCRdb indicates TRBD1, and absent DNA this call remains unverified. CDR3 size: 16 residues. CDR1 and CDR2 from the germline V gene are SGHTA and FQGTGA. The CDR3 sequence: CASSLYASGGQETQYF.

The chain has TRBV20-1 and TRBJ2-7; TCRdb outputs TRBD2, but without DNA this stays unchecked. The germline CDR1 and CDR2 sequences are DFQATT and SNEGSKA (reference sequence). This CDR3 has 15 amino acids. This CDR3 is CSARVSSGGGGEQYF.

The V gene is TRBV12-3 or TRBV12-4, the J gene TRBJ2-7; the TCRdb call, TRBD2, lacks DNA for checking. The CDR3 is 17 amino acids. CDR3 residues: CASSWGTSGPRNGEQYF.

V and J are TRBV12-3 or TRBV12-4 and TRBJ1-4; TCRdb names TRBD1, which stays unverified in the absence of DNA. The CDR3 length is 15 residues. The CDR3 loop is CASSSYRVSNEKLFF.

V gene TRBV20-1 combines with J gene TRBJ2-3; the D call of TRBD2 rests on TCRdb alone, since no DNA is present to check it. The CDR3 is 16 amino acids. Germline CDR1 reads DFQATT; CDR2 reads SNEGSKA (reference sequence). This CDR3 reads CSARTSGSSSTDTQYF.

The chain combines TRBV30 with TRBJ2-4; TCRdb's assignment of TRBD1 cannot be checked, as there is no DNA. The CDR3 is 15 residues long. Germline CDR1 and CDR2: GTSNPN and SVGIG (reference sequence). CDR3 protein: CAWKEDTLAKNIQYF.

The chain uses TRBV28 and TRBJ2-5; with no DNA, the TCRdb D assignment of TRBD2 cannot be verified. The V gene's germline CDR1 is MDHEN and CDR2 SYDVKM. This CDR3 is built from 13 residues. The CDR3 is CASSLLGRETQYF.

The rearrangement links TRBV7-7 to TRBJ2-5; TCRdb's D gene call, TRBD2, goes unchecked for lack of DNA. The V gene's germline CDR1 is SSHAT and CDR2 FNYEAQ (reference sequence). The CDR3 covers 13 residues. The CDR3 sequence is CASSPGLGETQYF.

The gene calls are TRBV5-4 and TRBJ2-5. CDR1 SGHNT and CDR2 YYREEE come from the germline V gene (reference sequence). This CDR3 has 12 amino acids. CDR3 in amino acids: CASSFRMETQYF.

The rearrangement uses TRBV28 and TRBJ2-1. This CDR3 spans 14 amino acids. Germline V gene data show CDR1 as MDHEN and CDR2 as SYDVKM. CDR3: CASSYAKNDNEQFF.

This sequence joins TRBV7-3 and TRBJ2-7. In germline, CDR1 is SGHTA, CDR2 FQGTGA. This CDR3 is built from 15 residues. CDR3 sequence reads: CASSITRGSVYEQYF.

V and J are TRBV6-5 and TRBJ1-1. The germline CDR1 and CDR2 sequences are MNHEY and SVGAGI. This CDR3 region has 16 residues. The CDR3 spells CASSYHGRWESTEAFF.

This sequence joins TRBV6-1 and TRBJ2-1; the D call of TRBD2 rests on TCRdb alone, since no DNA is present to check it. Germline assignment: CDR1 MNHNS and CDR2 SASEGT. The length of the CDR3 is 16 residues. CDR3 amino acids: CASSRLAGGPANEQFF.

V usage is TRBV5-6 and J usage is TRBJ1-1. Germline V CDR1 and CDR2: SGHDT, YYEEEE. This CDR3 spans 15 amino acids. The CDR3 is CASSVAGRLNTEAFF.

V and J are TRBV9 and TRBJ2-1; TCRdb lists TRBD1, though no DNA is available to test this call. The CDR3 runs to 16 residues. Looked up from germline, CDR1 is SGDLS and CDR2 is YYNGEE. CDR3 protein: CASSPNPLDRYNEQFF.

The genes are TRBV29-1 and TRBJ1-1; as DNA is missing, the TRBD1 call by TCRdb cannot be tested. The CDR3 has 13 residues. Germline CDR1 and CDR2: SQVTM and ANQGSEA. The CDR3 region is CSVEGQLGTEAFF.

This chain uses TRBV5-1 with TRBJ2-2; the TCRdb call, TRBD1, lacks DNA for checking. Per germline, CDR1 SGHRS and CDR2 YFSETQ. The CDR3 sequence is 20 residues long. CDR3 sequence reads: CASSPASKTRQGVETGELFF.

V is TRBV28 and J is TRBJ1-5; with no DNA, the TCRdb D assignment of TRBD1 cannot be verified. Germline values: CDR1 MDHEN, CDR2 SYDVKM. The CDR3 covers 13 residues. CDR3: CASHRGSNQPQHF.

The chain has TRBV12-3 or TRBV12-4 and TRBJ1-1; the TRBD1 assignment by TCRdb is unverifiable without DNA. This CDR3 contains 13 residues. CDR3 protein: CASSPLGGTEAFF.

This chain connects TRBV7-8 to TRBJ1-2; the TRBD1 assignment by TCRdb is unverifiable without DNA. CDR1 and CDR2 from the germline V gene are SGHVS and FQNEAQ. This CDR3 comprises 15 residues. The CDR3 protein is CASSVTGTGDDGYTF. The full variable domain, its missing parts supplied by reference TRBV7-8 and TRBJ1-2, is GAGVSQSPRYKVAKRGQDVALRCDPISGHVSLFWYQQALGQGPEFLTYFQNEAQLDKSGLPSDRFFAERPEGSVSTLKIQRTQQEDSAVYLCASSVTGTGDDGYTFGSGTRLTVV.

V is TRBV12-3 or TRBV12-4 and J is TRBJ2-1; TCRdb gives TRBD2 as the D gene, but with no DNA this cannot be confirmed. CDR3 length: 15 amino acids. This chain's CDR3 is CASTLGAGGYNEQFF.

The gene calls are TRBV11-2 and TRBJ2-1; TCRdb proposes TRBD2, but this gene call is untestable without DNA. Germline-derived CDR1 and CDR2 are SGHAT and FQNNGV. This CDR3 has 15 residues. CDR3 loop: CASSIQGRAGSEQFF.

CDR3 amino acids: CASSPDMNTEAFF. The chain combines TRBV18 with TRBJ1-1. Germline CDR1 KGHSH, CDR2 LQKENI. CDR3 size: 13 residues.

This chain uses TRBV7-2 with TRBJ1-5. The CDR3 covers 14 residues. Germline CDR1 is SGHTA and CDR2 is FQGNSA. The CDR3 reads CASSLSSLNQPQHF.

The chain has TRBV28 and TRBJ2-3; as DNA is missing, the TRBD2 call by TCRdb cannot be tested. Germline-derived CDR1 and CDR2 are MDHEN and SYDVKM. The CDR3 sequence is 14 residues long. The CDR3 loop is CASSLIGGGDTQYF.